This TCR beta chain was sequenced in a study of blood T cell repertoires in COVID-19. Study as a whole: Sample material is recorded as cDNA or gDNA derived from T cells, B-cell-depleted T cells, or PBMCs.

Patients of the Seattle cohort, enrolled during active infection, were followed longitudinally. CDR3 length equals 15 residues. The germline V gene has CDR1 SGDLS and CDR2 YYNGEE. Trimming stripped 0 bases from V and 1 base from J, with 7 bases between. The repertoire was sequenced with immunoSEQ multiplex PCR; TCRdb's copy has only in-frame clones and lacks some. Among more than 200,000 clones listed, approximately 80% were seen once. The chain recombines TRBV9 with TRBJ1-4; D gene uncertain. The TCR originated in a woman aged 80 or over with COVID-19, enrolled during active disease. The sequenced material came from peripheral blood. The CDR3 spells CASSVGGKTNEKLFF. The DNA of the CDR3 is TGTGCCAGCAGCGTAGGAGGGAAAACTAATGAAAAACTGTTTTTT.